Following are 28 T cell receptor beta chains from one sample sequenced in a study of cytomegalovirus exposure and HLA in healthy donors. PCR involved 60 Vbeta and 13 Jbeta primers. The protocol was immunoSEQ multiplex PCR, while the TCRdb copy is restricted to in-frame clones and leaves out a portion. The top ten clones hold approximately 4.2% of a sample with roughly 150,000 clones, about 75% of them seen once. Sequences were obtained from PBMCs. The source of these receptors is a man between 60 and 75 years old in good health and CMV-seronegative.

This sequence joins TRBV14 and TRBJ2-7; weak D call: TRBD1 (6 bases). The CDR3 is 15 amino acids. V lost 2 bases and J 9 bases, leaving 20 bases between the germline ends. Germline V CDR1 and CDR2: SGHDN, FVKESK. CDR3 loop: CASSQTQGRVSVQYF. Written as DNA, the CDR3 is TGTGCCAGCAGCCAAACACAGGGTCGAGTGTCGGTGCAGTACTTC.

The chain couples TRBV5-8 to TRBJ1-2; TRBD1 might be the D (5 bases). V lost 4 bases and J 2 bases, leaving 9 bases between the germline ends. CDR3 length equals 13 residues. Germline V gene sequence: CDR1 SGHTS, CDR2 YDEGEE. CDR3 coding DNA: TGTGCCAGCAGCAGGGGCCTGAACTATGGCTACACCTTC. The encoded protein is CASSRGLNYGYTF.

This chain joins TRBV11-2 and TRBJ2-3; D not resolved. V was pared by 4 bases and J by 4 bases, with 6 bases between. This CDR3 comprises 12 residues. CDR1 SGHAT and CDR2 FQNNGV come from the germline V gene. The CDR3, as DNA: TGTGCCAGCAGCTCCTTCCCAGATACGCAGTATTTT. Translating it yields CASSSFPDTQYF. Full variable domain (outside the CDR3, taken from reference TRBV11-2 and TRBJ2-3): EAGVAQSPRYKIIEKRQSVAFWCNPISGHATLYWYQQILGQGPKLLIQFQNNGVVDDSQLPKDRFSAERLKGVDSTLKIQPAKLEDSAVYLCASSSFPDTQYFGPGTRLTVL.

The V call is TRBV5-6, the J call TRBJ1-2; 9 bases agree with TRBD1. The junction had 8 bases not matched to a gene; V was cut back by 4 bases and J by 4 bases. The germline V gene encodes CDR1 SGHDT and CDR2 YYEEEE. This CDR3 is 15 amino acids long. Here the CDR3 reads CASSPDRGGIYGYTF. The CDR3 DNA reads as TGTGCCAGCAGCCCTGACAGGGGGGGCATCTATGGCTACACCTTC.

This clone was counted between two and nine times. Here the CDR3 reads CASSPIAFTEAFF. The CDR3 DNA follows: TGTGCCAGCAGCCCTATAGCATTCACTGAAGCTTTCTTT. The genes are TRBV7-2 and TRBJ1-1; D is unclear. Trimming left V 5 bases short and J 4 bases short, with 11 bases between. Per the germline V gene, CDR1 is SGHTA and CDR2 is FQGNSA. The CDR3 consists of 13 residues.

This clone was seen more than once but under ten times. This chain links TRBV7-9 with TRBJ1-3; 10 bases are a match to TRBD1. The CDR3 has 15 residues. J was trimmed by 4 bases and V by 3 bases; bases with no gene match: 3. Germline V lookup: CDR1 SEHNR, CDR2 FQNEAQ (reference sequence). This chain's CDR3 is CASSLTGGSGNTIYF. The CDR3 nucleotides read TGTGCCAGCAGCTTGACAGGGGGCTCAGGAAACACCATATATTTT.

The chain uses TRBV11-2 and TRBJ2-2; D is perhaps TRBD2 (5 bases). Trimming took off 8 bases at V and 5 bases at J, with 12 bases between the two ends. In germline, CDR1 is SGHAT, CDR2 FQNNGV. This CDR3 contains 13 residues. The CDR3 DNA is TGTGCCAGCCCGGACTGGACGACCGGGGAGCTGTTTTTT. Protein product: CASPDWTTGELFF.

The chain has TRBV29-1 and TRBJ2-7; 9 nucleotides match TRBD1. V lost 6 bases and J lost 6; bases outside the gene matches: 12. The length of the CDR3 is 14 residues. CDR1 SQVTM and CDR2 ANQGSEA come from the germline V gene. The DNA for the CDR3 is TGCAGCGTCCGTACCGGGACAGGGAGTTCCGAGCAGTACTTC. Its protein is CSVRTGTGSSEQYF.

The J gene is TRBJ2-7, the V gene TRBV28; TRBD2 matches at 7 bases. The CDR3 sequence is 13 residues long. The V gene's germline CDR1 is MDHEN and CDR2 SYDVKM. The ends lost 10 bases at V and 1 base at J; junction bases unmatched: 7. CDR3 amino acids: CATERGVSYEQYF. DNA for the CDR3: TGTGCCACCGAACGGGGGGTATCCTACGAGCAGTACTTC.

The rearrangement uses TRBV29-1 and TRBJ1-1, with D perhaps matching TRBD1 (5 bases). CDR1 and CDR2 from the germline V gene are SQVTM and ANQGSEA. Between the trimmed V and J ends, which lost 2 bases and 11 bases, there was a span of 9 bases. The CDR3 runs to 10 residues. The CDR3 DNA reads TGCAGCGTTGAAAGGGGTACCGCTTTCTTT. Its protein product is CSVERGTAFF. Together with reference TRBV29-1 and TRBJ1-1, the CDR3 gives the full variable domain: SAVISQKPSRDICQRGTSLTIQCQVDSQVTMMFWYRQQPGQSLTLIATANQGSEATYESGFVIDKFPISRPNLTFSTLTVSNMSPEDSSIYLCSVERGTAFFGQGTRLTVV.

The V and J genes are TRBV21-1 and TRBJ2-1; the D call of TRBD2 is as the table states it, not checked on the DNA. TRBV21-1 is a recognized pseudogene. The CDR3 is made up of 15 amino acids. CDR3 amino acids: CASSETSSSYNEQFF. DNA of the CDR3: TGTGCCAGCAGCGAGACTAGCTCCTCCTACAATGAGCAGTTCTTC.

In DNA form, the CDR3 reads TGTGCCAGCAGTTTAAGGGGAGAGACCCAGTACTTC. It specifies CASSLRGETQYF. The chain joins TRBV27 to TRBJ2-5; maybe TRBD1 (5 bases). Germline loops: CDR1 MNHEY, CDR2 SMNVEV (reference sequence). CDR3 size: 12 residues. The V and J ends lost 2 bases and 4 bases respectively, with 5 bases between them.

The chain links TRBV5-6 to TRBJ2-7; 10 positions match TRBD2. V was clipped by 4 bases and J by 6 bases; unmatched bases: 13. CDR1 and CDR2 from the germline V gene are SGHDT and YYEEEE. The CDR3 consists of 16 residues. The CDR3 is CASSRVDSGRRSEQYF. In DNA, the CDR3 is TGTGCCAGCAGCCGGGTCGATAGCGGGAGGAGGAGCGAGCAGTACTTC. Full variable domain (missing parts from reference TRBV5-6 and TRBJ2-7): DAGVTQSPTHLIKTRGQQVTLRCSPKSGHDTVSWYQQALGQGPQFIFQYYEEEERQRGNFPDRFSGHQFPNYSSELNVNALLLGDSALYLCASSRVDSGRRSEQYFGPGTRLTVT.

V and J are TRBV27 and TRBJ2-1, with 8 bases lining up with TRBD2. This CDR3 comprises 15 residues. CDR1 and CDR2 from the germline V gene are MNHEY and SMNVEV (reference sequence). Losses at the gene ends were 7 bases for V and 7 bases for J; bases not matched to a gene: 12. The CDR3 nucleotides are TGTGCCAGCACCGAGACTAGCGCCCATTTTAATGAGCAGTTCTTC. Translating gives CASTETSAHFNEQFF.

This clone has more than one count but fewer than ten. The genes are TRBV5-4 and TRBJ2-3; TRBD2 matches 11 bases. Germline lookup yields CDR1 SGHNT and CDR2 YYREEE (reference sequence). J gave up 0 bases and V 4 bases, and 10 bases lay outside the gene matches. The CDR3 extends over 18 amino acids. The CDR3 DNA follows: TGTGCCAGCAGCAAACCGGGACTAGCGGAAACTAGCACAGATACGCAGTATTTT. It specifies CASSKPGLAETSTDTQYF.

As concerns this clone: This sample also contains other DNA sequences that code for the same CDR3. The chain joins TRBV28 to TRBJ2-1; TRBD2 matches at 7 bases. In germline, CDR1 is MDHEN, CDR2 SYDVKM. CDR3 length: 14 amino acids. The V gene end was trimmed by 3 bases and the J gene end by 5 bases; junction bases not matched to a gene: 4. DNA of the CDR3: TGTGCCAGCAGTTTGTCGGGGGGTAACAATGAGCAGTTCTTC. Its protein is CASSLSGGNNEQFF. The full variable domain, rest sourced from reference TRBV28 and TRBJ2-1, is DVKVTQSSRYLVKRTGEKVFLECVQDMDHENMFWYRQDPGLGLRLIYFSYDVKMKEKGDIPEGYSVSREKKERFSLILESASTNQTSMYLCASSLSGGNNEQFFGPGTRLTVL.

This clone has more than one count but fewer than ten. V usage is TRBV30 and J usage is TRBJ1-1; 11 positions agree with TRBD1. CDR3 length: 15 residues. Germline lookup yields CDR1 GTSNPN and CDR2 SVGIG (reference sequence). The trim removed 3 bases at V and 7 bases at J, leaving 10 bases unmatched. The CDR3 sequence: CAWRFPDRGQVEAFF. In nucleotides, the CDR3 is TGTGCCTGGAGGTTCCCGGACAGGGGGCAGGTTGAAGCTTTCTTT.

CDR3 nucleotides: TGTGCCATCAGTGAAGGGACAGGGAGCACAGATACGCAGTATTTT. Amino acids: CAISEGTGSTDTQYF. The chain is built from TRBV10-3 and TRBJ2-3; 9 bases line up with TRBD1. The CDR3 loop spans 15 amino acids. CDR1 is ENHRY, CDR2 SYGVKD, per germline. With V trimmed by 3 bases and J by 0 bases, 1 base remained unmatched.

The chain recombines TRBV7-9 with TRBJ1-5; 9 bases line up with TRBD1. There are 14 residues in the CDR3. After removal of 4 bases from V and 6 bases from J, the junction contained 4 bases not matched to a gene. Per the germline V gene, CDR1 is SEHNR and CDR2 is FQNEAQ (reference sequence). The CDR3 region is CASSSQGARQPQHF. The CDR3, as DNA: TGTGCCAGCAGCTCACAGGGGGCGCGTCAGCCCCAGCATTTT. Variable domain in full (rest from reference TRBV7-9 and TRBJ1-5): DTGVSQNPRHKITKRGQNVTFRCDPISEHNRLYWYRQTLGQGPEFLTYFQNEAQLEKSRLLSDRFSAERPKGSFSTLEIQRTEQGDSAMYLCASSSQGARQPQHFGDGTRLSIL.

As DNA, the CDR3 is TGTGCCAGCAGCCCCCGGGACAGGGCAGGTGGCTACACCTTC. Protein product: CASSPRDRAGGYTF. The chain employs TRBV28 and TRBJ1-2; 9 bases map to TRBD1. The CDR3 runs 14 residues. J gave up 7 bases and V 6 bases, and 9 bases lay outside the gene matches. Germline CDR1 is MDHEN and CDR2 is SYDVKM.

The chain has TRBV5-1 and TRBJ2-1; 12 nucleotides match TRBD2. V lost 4 bases, J lost 1 base, and 9 bases stayed unmatched. The CDR3 sequence is 18 residues long. Germline CDR1 SGHRS, CDR2 YFSETQ. CDR3 sequence: CASSGGLAGSYSYNEQFF. The CDR3 DNA is TGCGCCAGCAGCGGAGGACTAGCGGGATCCTATTCCTACAATGAGCAGTTCTTC.

This chain connects TRBV7-3 to TRBJ2-2; D is possibly TRBD1 (5 bases). The CDR3 consists of 12 residues. The germline V gene has CDR1 SGHTA and CDR2 FQGTGA. V dropped 8 bases and J dropped 7 bases, with 11 bases sitting between them. The CDR3 loop is CASSRVNGELFF. The CDR3 DNA sequence: TGTGCCAGCTCCAGGGTTAACGGGGAGCTGTTTTTT.

The V gene is TRBV18, the J gene TRBJ1-5; the match to TRBD1 covers 7 bases. Trimming took 3 bases from V and 0 from J; bases not matched to a gene: 14. The CDR3 is 19 amino acids. CDR1 and CDR2 (germline): KGHSH, LQKENI. The CDR3 region is CASSPIEVGTEISNQPQHF. CDR3 in DNA: TGTGCCAGCTCACCCATAGAAGTAGGGACAGAAATTAGCAATCAGCCCCAGCATTTT.

This clone was seen more than once but under ten times. This chain uses TRBV10-3 with TRBJ1-1, with 7 bases matching TRBD1. With V trimmed by 2 bases and J by 7 bases, 10 bases remained unmatched. There are 15 residues in the CDR3. From germline, CDR1 is ENHRY and CDR2 SYGVKD. The CDR3 sequence is CAISEREQGESEAFF. The CDR3, as DNA: TGTGCCATCAGTGAGCGCGAGCAGGGGGAGAGTGAAGCTTTCTTT.

The chain employs TRBV7-6 and TRBJ2-3; tentative D call: TRBD2 (6 bases). The CDR3 is made up of 16 amino acids. CDR1 SGHVS and CDR2 FNYEAQ come from the germline V gene. Trimming took 3 bases from V and 0 from J, leaving 13 bases between them. This chain's CDR3 is CASSLGGLASTDTQYF. The CDR3 DNA is TGTGCCAGCAGCTTGGGGGGTCTGGCTAGCACAGATACGCAGTATTTT.

The chain uses TRBV6-1 and TRBJ1-3; D may be TRBD1 (6 bases). The CDR3 is made up of 14 amino acids. V was trimmed by 8 bases and J by 4 bases, leaving 15 bases between them. The germline gives CDR1 MNHNS, CDR2 SASEGT. The CDR3 sequence is CASLTFRGGNTIYF. Written as DNA, the CDR3 is TGTGCCAGCCTAACCTTCAGGGGAGGAAACACCATATATTTT.

This clone has only a few counts. In DNA, the CDR3 is TGTGCCGCCGGACAGAGCATGAACACTGAAGCTTTCTTT. Its translation: CAAGQSMNTEAFF. The chain couples TRBV10-3 to TRBJ1-1, with a tentative D call TRBD1 (6 bases). The germline V and J ends were trimmed by 11 bases and 0 bases, with 13 bases remaining between them. Germline values: CDR1 ENHRY, CDR2 SYGVKD. The CDR3 extends over 13 amino acids.

V and J are TRBV28 and TRBJ2-6; 9 positions agree with TRBD2. The germline V gene has CDR1 MDHEN and CDR2 SYDVKM. V was pared by 4 bases and J by 2 bases, with 6 bases of the junction left unmatched. The CDR3 totals 17 residues. CDR3 sequence reads: CASSSAGGAPGANVLTF. CDR3 coding DNA: TGTGCCAGCAGTTCCGCGGGGGGGGCCCCTGGGGCCAACGTCCTGACTTTC.